This T cell receptor beta chain was captured by sequencing in a study of tumor-infiltrating lymphocytes in localized non-small cell lung cancer. Notes on this clone: Its antigen is unidentified.

Trimming cost V 9 bases and J 7 bases, with 16 bases left between them. Germline values: CDR1 WNHNN, CDR2 SYGVQD (reference sequence). The CDR3 spans 13 residues. TCRdb keeps only in-frame clones here, not all; method: immunoSEQ multiplex PCR. The table records 23,000 or so clones, around 64% of them present only once. General study points: Tumor T-cell fraction was not associated with recurrence-free survival. TCRbeta sequencing showed higher T cell infiltration in tumors than uninvolved lung.

Sequenced material: lung tumor tissue. The receptor was isolated from a human donor with non-small cell lung cancer. This chain connects TRBV10-1 to TRBJ1-5; a weak D match, TRBD1 (5 bases). CDR3 sequence reads: CARKGSLRQPQHF. DNA for the CDR3: TGCGCCAGGAAGGGGTCCCTCAGACAGCCCCAGCATTTT.